This TCR beta chain was obtained from a study of T cell changes during pregnancy in multiple sclerosis. The repertoire was sequenced with immunoSEQ multiplex PCR; TCRdb's copy has only in-frame clones and lacks some. Among 90,000 to 120,000 clones listed, approximately 93% were seen once. V was shortened by 10 bases and J by 1 base, with 10 bases between the two germline ends. Germline V lookup: CDR1 SEHNR, CDR2 FQNEAQ (reference sequence). The CDR3 is 13 amino acids. The chain joins TRBV7-9 to TRBJ2-2, with D perhaps TRBD1 (5 bases). This clonotype was obtained from a female donor with multiple sclerosis, enrolled in a pregnancy study. The material sequenced was peripheral blood, taken after pregnancy. CDR3 DNA: TGTGCCACCCAGACAGAGAACACCGGGGAGCTGTTTTTT. Residues: CATQTENTGELFF.